This T cell receptor beta chain was profiled in a study of blood T cell repertoires in COVID-19. V gave up 4 bases and J gave up 6 bases, with 18 bases separating them. The length of the CDR3 is 15 residues. Germline V gene sequence: CDR1 SGHTA, CDR2 FQGNSA. In the authors' methods: By means of reference gene primer amplification, nucleated cell counts were estimated. Method: immunoSEQ multiplex PCR; TCRdb's copy keeps in-frame clones and lacks some. The V and J calls and clone size are taken from that table; D and trimming were inferred from the DNA. The repertoire includes about 280,000 clones, 65% to 90% of them detected once, and approximately 5% sits in the top ten.

The rearrangement links TRBV7-2 to TRBJ1-2, with a possible D match to TRBD1 (5 bases). This clonotype originated in a man in his fifties or sixties with active or convalescent COVID-19. The sequencing input was peripheral blood. CDR3 in amino acids: CASSSSPGLVDGYTF. The CDR3 region has the DNA TGTGCCAGCAGCTCGAGCCCAGGGCTGGTGGATGGCTACACCTTC.